Below, 20 T cell receptor beta chains from the same sample are listed, as sequenced in a study of cytomegalovirus exposure and HLA in healthy donors. The PCR was carried out with 60 Vbeta primers and 13 Jbeta primers. Profiled with immunoSEQ multiplex PCR; TCRdb holds only in-frame clones, not every one. The top ten hold about 0.6% of the sample, which has hundreds of thousands of clones, around four fifths seen once. The sequenced sample consisted of PBMCs. The receptors stem from a woman between 40 and 50 years old in good health and CMV-seronegative.

The V gene is TRBV15, the J gene TRBJ2-5, with D possibly being TRBD2 (5 bases). Per the germline V gene, CDR1 is LNHNV and CDR2 is YYDKDF (reference sequence). This CDR3 comprises 14 residues. Trimming removed 0 bases at V and 5 bases at J, with 10 bases between. Written as DNA, the CDR3 is TGTGCCACCAGCAGAGACCTAGCTGAGGAGACCCAGTACTTC. This translates into CATSRDLAEETQYF.

The V call is TRBV9, the J call TRBJ2-5; possibly TRBD1 for D (6 bases). Trimming took off 4 bases at V and 5 bases at J, with 15 bases between the two ends. Germline CDR1 reads SGDLS; CDR2 reads YYNGEE. The CDR3 consists of 14 residues. In DNA, the CDR3 is TGTGCCAGCAGCACCCGTAGCCAGGGGGAGACCCAGTACTTC. This gives the protein CASSTRSQGETQYF.

The rearrangement joins TRBV6-5 to TRBJ1-1, with TRBD1 as a possible D gene (6 bases). The CDR3 covers 14 residues. Looked up from germline, CDR1 is MNHEY and CDR2 is SVGAGI. V lost 4 bases and J 4 bases, leaving 13 bases between the germline ends. Written as DNA, the CDR3 is TGTGCCAGCAGTTCCCAGGGGTTCGGCACTGAAGCTTTCTTT. It translates to CASSSQGFGTEAFF.

The rearrangement uses TRBV7-3 and TRBJ1-1; 9 nucleotides agree with TRBD1. The trim removed 5 bases at V and 5 bases at J, leaving 6 bases unmatched. The CDR3 sequence is 14 residues long. CDR1 is SGHTA, CDR2 FQGTGA, per germline. The CDR3 nucleotides are TGTGCCAGCAGCCCAACAGGGGGCTGGACTGAAGCTTTCTTT. It encodes CASSPTGGWTEAFF.

The chain has TRBV6-1 and TRBJ1-1; the D gene is possibly TRBD1 (6 bases). Germline lookup yields CDR1 MNHNS and CDR2 SASEGT. This CDR3 region has 15 residues. V was trimmed by 8 bases and J by 1 base, leaving 17 bases between them. CDR3 DNA sequence: TGTGCCAGCGGGGGACACAGGGATAAGAACACTGAAGCTTTCTTT. This translates into CASGGHRDKNTEAFF.

This rearrangement joins TRBV7-9 to TRBJ1-4, with D tentatively TRBD1 (5 bases). CDR1 SEHNR and CDR2 FQNEAQ come from the germline V gene (reference sequence). Trimming stripped 3 bases from V and 6 bases from J, with 8 bases between. The CDR3 is 13 residues long. The CDR3 sequence: CASSLRQYEKLFF. The CDR3 DNA reads as TGTGCCAGCAGCTTGAGACAGTATGAAAAACTGTTTTTT.

V and J are TRBV27 and TRBJ2-5; D call uncertain. Trimming removed 4 bases at V and 2 bases at J, with 20 bases between. Germline values: CDR1 MNHEY, CDR2 SMNVEV (reference sequence). The CDR3 loop spans 17 amino acids. The CDR3 coding sequence is TGTGCCAGCAGTTCGTTGAGCGTAGCCCGTAATCAAGAGACCCAGTACTTC. Its translation is CASSSLSVARNQETQYF.

The V gene is TRBV30, the J gene TRBJ2-3; D is perhaps TRBD1 (6 bases). The V gene's germline CDR1 is GTSNPN and CDR2 SVGIG (reference sequence). This CDR3 is built from 16 residues. Trimming removed 4 bases from V and 4 bases from J, with 21 bases in between. The CDR3 reads CAWNQQLSGASDTQYF. CDR3 DNA sequence: TGTGCCTGGAACCAACAGTTGTCAGGGGCTTCAGATACGCAGTATTTT. Filled out from reference TRBV30 and TRBJ2-3, the complete variable domain reads SQTIHQWPATLVQPVGSPLSLECTVEGTSNPNLYWYRQAAGRGLQLLFYSVGIGQISSEVPQNLSASRPQDRQFILSSKKLLLSDSGFYLCAWNQQLSGASDTQYFGPGTRLTVL.

V is TRBV19 and J is TRBJ2-1, with 10 bases matching TRBD2. Germline V CDR1 and CDR2: LNHDA, SQIVND (reference sequence). V was pared by 2 bases and J by 9 bases, with 7 bases of the junction left unmatched. The CDR3 extends over 15 amino acids. CDR3 nucleotide sequence: TGTGCCAGTAGTATACGAAGCGGGGGGGCGGTTGAGCAGTTCTTC. Translation: CASSIRSGGAVEQFF.

This chain links TRBV10-2 with TRBJ1-2; TRBD1 matches 8 bases. The CDR3 has 17 amino acids. In germline, CDR1 is WSHSY, CDR2 SAAADI. V lost 4 bases to trimming and J lost 6 bases; unmatched junction nucleotides: 16. CDR3 region: CASSVEIRGRERNGYTF. Here the CDR3 DNA reads TGCGCCAGCAGTGTAGAGATCAGGGGGCGCGAACGGAATGGCTACACCTTC.

This rearrangement joins TRBV5-1 to TRBJ2-3; 8 bases agree with TRBD1. The germline V gene encodes CDR1 SGHRS and CDR2 YFSETQ. The CDR3 covers 14 residues. V dropped 7 bases and J dropped 3; count of bases not matched to a gene: 7. The CDR3 sequence: CASGSDRATDTQYF. CDR3 nucleotide sequence: TGCGCCAGCGGATCGGACAGGGCGACAGATACGCAGTATTTT.

The V and J genes are TRBV7-6 and TRBJ2-7; D is possibly TRBD2 (5 bases). The germline V gene has CDR1 SGHVS and CDR2 FNYEAQ. The CDR3 totals 14 residues. V was clipped by 2 bases and J by 3 bases, with 11 bases between them. The CDR3 here is CASSLLASSYEQYF. The CDR3 DNA reads as TGTGCCAGCAGCTTACTTGCTAGCAGCTACGAGCAGTACTTC.

The chain couples TRBV7-2 to TRBJ2-7; D tentatively fits TRBD1 or TRBD2 (5 bases each). The length of the CDR3 is 14 residues. V lost 5 bases and J lost 3, with 14 bases in between. CDR1 and CDR2 from the germline V gene are SGHTA and FQGNSA. CDR3 loop: CASSLGVGVYEQYF. Here the CDR3 DNA reads TGTGCCAGCAGCCTAGGGGTCGGGGTCTACGAGCAGTACTTC.

Regarding this clone: At one of its ends the junction is not consistent with the germline gene, which may arise from a read error. The genes are TRBV29-1 and TRBJ2-5, with a possible D match to TRBD1 (5 bases). There are 12 residues in the CDR3. Germline CDR1 reads SQVTM; CDR2 reads ANQGSEA. The CDR3 DNA reads TGCAGCGTTGAAACAGGACAAGAGGCCCAGTACTTC. This sequence encodes CSVETGQEAQYF. Using reference TRBV29-1 and TRBJ2-5 for the parts outside the CDR3, the full variable domain is SAVISQKPSRDICQRGTSLTIQCQVDSQVTMMFWYRQQPGQSLTLIATANQGSEATYESGFVIDKFPISRPNLTFSTLTVSNMSPEDSSIYLCSVETGQEAQYFGPGTRLLVL.

This chain connects TRBV4-3 to TRBJ2-5, with TRBD1 matching over 7 bases. The CDR3 length is 14 residues. The V and J ends lost 3 bases and 5 bases, in that order; junction bases with no gene match: 6. In germline, CDR1 is LGHNA, CDR2 YSLEER. CDR3: CASSQNRGLETQYF. The DNA for the CDR3 is TGCGCCAGCAGCCAGAACAGGGGTTTGGAGACCCAGTACTTC.

The chain carries TRBV4-1 and TRBJ2-1, with D possibly matching TRBD2 (6 bases). The CDR3 has 14 amino acids. Germline CDR1 reads MGHRA; CDR2 reads YSYEKL. V dropped 1 base and J dropped 9 bases, with 13 bases sitting between them. The CDR3 DNA reads TGCGCCAGCAGCCAAGTGCTCTCGCGGGGTGAGCAGTTCTTC. It is translated as CASSQVLSRGEQFF.

Worth noting for this clone: The missing conserved phenylalanine or tryptophan at the end of this CDR3 makes a read error likely. This chain uses TRBV6-6 with TRBJ2-7, with no clear D. Per the germline V gene, CDR1 is MNHNY and CDR2 is SVGAGI (reference sequence). CDR3 length equals 14 residues. Trimming took off 7 bases at V and 0 bases at J, with 13 bases between the two ends. The CDR3 sequence is CASTEIISSYEQYL. The CDR3 nucleotides are TGTGCCAGCACCGAGATCATTAGCTCCTACGAGCAGTACCTC.

This rearrangement joins TRBV10-3 to TRBJ1-1, with TRBD1 matching 9 bases. The CDR3 consists of 13 residues. Germline V lookup: CDR1 ENHRY, CDR2 SYGVKD. Trimming cost V 6 bases and J 7 bases; bases outside gene matches: 6. The CDR3 loop reads CAISLDRGGEAFF. The CDR3 nucleotides read TGTGCCATCAGCCTGGACAGGGGCGGTGAAGCTTTCTTT.

V usage is TRBV30 and J usage is TRBJ1-2, with a weak D call TRBD1 (5 bases). Trimming left V 0 bases short and J 5 bases short, with 16 bases between. Germline V lookup: CDR1 GTSNPN, CDR2 SVGIG (reference sequence). The CDR3 length is 15 residues. The CDR3: CAWSVITGTLYGYTF. CDR3 nucleotide sequence: TGTGCCTGGAGTGTTATCACAGGAACCCTATATGGCTACACCTTC.

The chain joins TRBV10-3 to TRBJ1-3, with 7 bases lining up with TRBD1. V lost 6 bases and J lost 4; bases outside the gene matches: 3. The CDR3 consists of 13 residues. The germline CDR1 and CDR2 sequences are ENHRY and SYGVKD. CDR3 nucleotide sequence: TGTGCCATCAGCTCAGGGGGGGGAAACACCATATATTTT. It codes for CAISSGGGNTIYF.